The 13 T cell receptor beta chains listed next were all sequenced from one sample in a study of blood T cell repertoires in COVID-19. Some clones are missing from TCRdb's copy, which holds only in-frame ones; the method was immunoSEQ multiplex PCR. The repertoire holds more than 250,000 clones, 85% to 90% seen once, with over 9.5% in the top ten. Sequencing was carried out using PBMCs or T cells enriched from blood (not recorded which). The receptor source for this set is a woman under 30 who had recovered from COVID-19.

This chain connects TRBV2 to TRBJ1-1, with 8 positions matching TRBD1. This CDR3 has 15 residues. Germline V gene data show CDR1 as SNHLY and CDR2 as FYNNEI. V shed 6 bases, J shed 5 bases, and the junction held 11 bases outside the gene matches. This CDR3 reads CASRKTGDKGTEAFF. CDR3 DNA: TGTGCCAGCAGGAAGACAGGGGATAAGGGGACTGAAGCTTTCTTT.

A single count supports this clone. The CDR3 DNA is TGTGCCAGCAGCTTAATAGGGGCGAGGACAGATACGCAGTATTTT. It specifies CASSLIGARTDTQYF. The V gene is TRBV7-3, the J gene TRBJ2-3, with D tentatively TRBD1 (5 bases). The CDR3 runs to 15 residues. V shed 1 base and J shed 3 bases, with 11 bases lying between them. Germline CDR1 is SGHTA and CDR2 is FQGTGA.

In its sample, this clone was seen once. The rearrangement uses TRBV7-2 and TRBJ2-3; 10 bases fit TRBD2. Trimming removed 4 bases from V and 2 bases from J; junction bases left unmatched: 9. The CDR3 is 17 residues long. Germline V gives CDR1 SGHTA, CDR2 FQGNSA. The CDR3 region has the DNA TGTGCCAGCAGCTCCCGACTAGCGGGTGTACCCACAGATACGCAGTATTTT. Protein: CASSSRLAGVPTDTQYF.

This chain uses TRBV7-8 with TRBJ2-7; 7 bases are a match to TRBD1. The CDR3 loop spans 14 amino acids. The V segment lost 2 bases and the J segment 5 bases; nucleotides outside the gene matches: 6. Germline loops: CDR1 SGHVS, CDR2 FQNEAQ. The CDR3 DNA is TGTGCCAGCAGCTTAAATGTACAGGGGAACGAGCAGTACTTC. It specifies CASSLNVQGNEQYF. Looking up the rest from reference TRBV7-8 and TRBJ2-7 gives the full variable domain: GAGVSQSPRYKVAKRGQDVALRCDPISGHVSLFWYQQALGQGPEFLTYFQNEAQLDKSGLPSDRFFAERPEGSVSTLKIQRTQQEDSAVYLCASSLNVQGNEQYFGPGTRLTVT.

The CDR3 DNA reads TGTGCCAGCAGCTTGTGGGGACAGGGGGCTTCACCCCTCCACTTT. It is translated as CASSLWGQGASPLHF. The V and J genes are TRBV5-6 and TRBJ1-6; TRBD1 agrees at 12 bases. V lost 1 base, J lost 9 bases, and 2 bases stayed unmatched. In germline, CDR1 is SGHDT, CDR2 YYEEEE. The CDR3 length is 15 residues. Supplemented by reference TRBV5-6 and TRBJ1-6, the full variable domain reads DAGVTQSPTHLIKTRGQQVTLRCSPKSGHDTVSWYQQALGQGPQFIFQYYEEEERQRGNFPDRFSGHQFPNYSSELNVNALLLGDSALYLCASSLWGQGASPLHFGNGTRLTVT.

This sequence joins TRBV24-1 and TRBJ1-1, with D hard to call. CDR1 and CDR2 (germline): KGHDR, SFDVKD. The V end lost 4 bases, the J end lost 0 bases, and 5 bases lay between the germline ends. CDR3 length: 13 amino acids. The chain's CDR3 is CATSDSLNTEAFF. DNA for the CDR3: TGTGCCACCAGTGACTCCCTGAACACTGAAGCTTTCTTT.

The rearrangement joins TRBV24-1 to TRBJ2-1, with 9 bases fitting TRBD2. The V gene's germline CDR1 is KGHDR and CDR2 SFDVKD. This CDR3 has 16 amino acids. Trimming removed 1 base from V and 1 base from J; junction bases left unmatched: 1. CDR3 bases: TGTGCCACCAGTGATTTCGCGGGGGGGTCCTACAATGAGCAGTTCTTC. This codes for CATSDFAGGSYNEQFF.

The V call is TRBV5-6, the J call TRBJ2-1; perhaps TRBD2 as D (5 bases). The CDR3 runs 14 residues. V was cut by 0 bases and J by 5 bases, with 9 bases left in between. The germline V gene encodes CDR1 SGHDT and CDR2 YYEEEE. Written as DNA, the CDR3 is TGTGCCAGCAGCTTGGTGTGGGGAGACAATGAGCAGTTCTTC. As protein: CASSLVWGDNEQFF.

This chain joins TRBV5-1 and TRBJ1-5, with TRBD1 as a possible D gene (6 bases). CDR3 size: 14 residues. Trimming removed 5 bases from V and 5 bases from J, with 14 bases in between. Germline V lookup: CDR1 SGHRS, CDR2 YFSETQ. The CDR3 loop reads CASSFQAGDQPQHF. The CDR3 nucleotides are TGCGCCAGCAGTTTTCAGGCAGGGGATCAGCCCCAGCATTTT.

The CDR3 sequence: CATREDINYGYTF. The DNA of the CDR3 is TGTGCCACACGGGAGGACATTAACTATGGCTACACCTTC. The chain links TRBV5-4 to TRBJ1-2; D might be TRBD1 (5 bases). Trimming pared 9 bases from V and 1 base from J, leaving 13 bases between. The CDR3 has 13 amino acids. The V gene's germline CDR1 is SGHNT and CDR2 YYREEE (reference sequence).

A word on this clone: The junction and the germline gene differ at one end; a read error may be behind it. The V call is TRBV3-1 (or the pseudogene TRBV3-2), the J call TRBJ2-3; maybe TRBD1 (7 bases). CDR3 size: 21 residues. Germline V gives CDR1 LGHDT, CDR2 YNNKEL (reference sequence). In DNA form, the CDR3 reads TGTGCCAGCAGCCAAGACCGCGAACCGCCCCCGACTAGAGGGGGCACGGATACGCAGTATTTT. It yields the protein CASSQDREPPPTRGGTDTQYF.

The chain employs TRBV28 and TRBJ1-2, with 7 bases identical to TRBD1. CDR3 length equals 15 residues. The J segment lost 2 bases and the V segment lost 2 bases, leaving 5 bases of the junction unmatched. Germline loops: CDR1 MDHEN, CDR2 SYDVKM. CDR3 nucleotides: TGTGCCAGCAGTTTAGGAGGGGGCGTAAACTATGGCTACACCTTC. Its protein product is CASSLGGGVNYGYTF.

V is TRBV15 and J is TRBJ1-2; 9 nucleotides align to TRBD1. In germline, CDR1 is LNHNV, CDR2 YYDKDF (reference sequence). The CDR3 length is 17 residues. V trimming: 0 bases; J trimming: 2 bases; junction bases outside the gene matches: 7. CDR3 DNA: TGTGCCACCAGCAGAGATTTCACCGGGACAGGGAACTATGGCTACACCTTC. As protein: CATSRDFTGTGNYGYTF. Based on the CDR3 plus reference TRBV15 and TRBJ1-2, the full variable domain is DAMVIQNPRYQVTQFGKPVTLSCSQTLNHNVMYWYQQKSSQAPKLLFHYYDKDFNNEADTPDNFQSRRPNTSFCFLDIRSPGLGDTAMYLCATSRDFTGTGNYGYTFGSGTRLTVV.